This T cell receptor (beta chain) came from a study of blood T cell repertoires in COVID-19. In the study's own analysis: Cell counts per sample came from amplifying reference gene primers. Repertoires were generated with immunoSEQ multiplex PCR, while TCRdb's copy carries only in-frame clones and drops some. The DNA gave D and trimming, while V, J and clone size come from that table. The sample includes 220,000 or so clones, 70% to 90% of them seen just once. V lost 1 base, J lost 2 bases, and 11 bases lay in between. Germline V CDR1 and CDR2: LGHDT, YNNKEL (reference sequence). The CDR3 is 15 residues long.

This TCR derives from a woman aged 45-59 years with COVID-19, enrolled during active disease. V gene TRBV3-1 (or the pseudogene TRBV3-2) combines with J gene TRBJ2-5; D gene unclear. What was sequenced was peripheral blood. In DNA form, the CDR3 reads TGTGCCAGCAGCCAAGGGCGGTCTCAACAAGAGACCCAGTACTTC. It translates to CASSQGRSQQETQYF.